This record covers a single TCR beta chain. Antigen: not known. This record comes from a study of brain T cells in children with intractable seizures. The study, taken as a whole, reports: Viral specificity was inferred only from CDR3 similarity; HCMV serostatus was unknown.

Time point in this sample: blood from clinic visit 5 months post-surgery; TSC patient then seizure free. Surgery cases with the highest brain T cell transcript signatures were chosen for sequencing. Trimming took off 4 bases at V and 0 bases at J, with 20 bases between the two ends. The CDR3 runs 18 residues. The V gene's germline CDR1 is SGDLS and CDR2 YYNGEE. The assay was immunoSEQ multiplex PCR, and TCRdb's table has in-frame clones only and misses some. This table has about 340,000 clones, nearly 95% appearing once. The sample in question was peripheral blood, obtained more than 4 months after surgery. J is TRBJ1-3 and V is TRBV9, with TRBD1 as a possible D gene (5 bases). The TCR originated in a boy in the first two years of life with tuberous sclerosis and intractable seizures. The CDR3 nucleotides are TGTGCCAGCAGCAACCGACGGGGGGACGCGTTCTCTGGAAACACCATATATTTT. It codes for CASSNRRGDAFSGNTIYF.